This TCR beta chain was captured in a study of blood T cell repertoires in COVID-19. Study-wide background: Sites across the United States, Italy and Spain contributed samples from acute and convalescent COVID-19. The analysed material was cDNA or gDNA that came from T cells, B-cell-depleted T cells, or PBMCs.

Per the study methods: Scientists estimated how many nucleated cells there were by amplifying reference gene primers. Using immunoSEQ multiplex PCR, the repertoire was profiled, and TCRdb retains in-frame clones only, with some absent. The V and J calls and clone size come from that table; D and trimming were worked out from the DNA. The data show 99,000 or so clones, approximately 88% seen once. The germline V and J ends were trimmed by 1 base and 8 bases, with 8 bases remaining between them. CDR3 length equals 12 residues. CDR1 and CDR2 from the germline V gene are SNHLY and FYNNEI. This TCR was recovered from a human donor in a cohort sampled during active COVID-19. The material sequenced was peripheral blood. V is TRBV2 and J is TRBJ1-2; the D gene is possibly TRBD1 (6 bases). The CDR3 spells CASSEGGGGYTF. The CDR3 region has the DNA TGTGCCAGCAGTGAAGGAGGGGGAGGCTACACCTTC.